This T cell receptor beta chain was observed in a study of T cells in Graves' hyperthyroidism and ophthalmopathy. About the research overall: Initial diagnosis, before any treatment, was when peripheral blood was collected.

This clonotype has just one count. Its target is not known. A much larger clone is a single base away; this may be a read error. This CDR3 region has 14 residues. Germline V CDR1 and CDR2: LGHDT, YNNKEL (reference sequence). Uncontrolled infection, other autoimmune disease, pregnancy or lactation disqualified patients from enrolment. Fresh peripheral blood, roughly 9.3 ml, was the source of the PBMCs. Study-level findings and limits: Peripheral blood also featured most of the thyroid clonotypes expanded above 0.001.

Amplified regions were TCR beta CDR3 sequences from RNA transcripts. A first-round RT-PCR of the TCR CDR3 used the HTBI primer set. TCRdb re-derived calls from the multiplex PCR reads in MiXCR, one entry per CDR3 protein. The sample holds about 350,000 distinct CDR3 sequences, roughly 13% seen once. This receptor was taken from a woman in her thirties or forties with Graves' ophthalmopathy. Sequenced input: blood. V gene TRBV3-1 combines with J gene TRBJ2-1; 9 bases map to TRBD2. CDR3 nucleotides: TGTGCCCGCAGCCAAGCGGGAGGTTACAATGAGCAGTTCTTC. The encoded protein is CARSQAGGYNEQFF.